Listed below are T cell receptor beta chains from one sample, sequenced in a study of blood T cell repertoires in COVID-19. Sequenced by immunoSEQ multiplex PCR; TCRdb stores in-frame clones only, minus some. Of 90,000 or so clones detected, over 80% appear once; the ten largest clones hold 1.8%. Sequenced material: peripheral blood. Receptors originate from a human donor with active COVID-19. The donor label of this sample is uncertain. The CDR3 runs from the conserved cysteine through the conserved F or W. A D gene is named only where the DNA matches it firmly. Where a row states a size, it is once, few, many or the class of an expanded clone; other rows omit it.

j_call: TRBJ2-7
v_call: TRBV25-1
d_call: NA
clone_size: NA
cdr3_length: 11
cdr3_aa: CASTGFYEQYF
cdr3_nt: TGTGCCAGCACAGGGTTTTACGAGCAGTACTTC

j_call: TRBJ2-7
v_call: TRBV3-1/TRBV3-2
d_call: TRBD2
clone_size: once
cdr3_length: 19
cdr3_aa: CASSQALAGGLEVESEQYF
cdr3_nt: TGTGCCAGCAGCCAAGCTCTAGCGGGGGGGCTCGAAGTCGAATCCGAGCAGTACTTC

j_call: TRBJ1-4
v_call: TRBV3-1/TRBV3-2
d_call: NA
clone_size: NA
cdr3_length: 15
cdr3_aa: CASSQSGRVGEKLFF
cdr3_nt: TGTGCCAGCAGCCAATCAGGCAGGGTTGGGGAAAAACTGTTTTTT

j_call: TRBJ2-7
v_call: TRBV18
d_call: TRBD1
clone_size: NA
cdr3_length: 14
cdr3_aa: CASSPGTAFYEQYF
cdr3_nt: TGTGCCAGCTCTCCCGGGACAGCGTTCTACGAGCAGTACTTC

j_call: TRBJ1-5
v_call: TRBV10-3
d_call: TRBD1
clone_size: NA
cdr3_length: 15
cdr3_aa: CASGGTGGHGQPQHF
cdr3_nt: TGTGCCAGCGGCGGGACAGGGGGGCATGGTCAGCCCCAGCATTTT

j_call: TRBJ1-1
v_call: TRBV19
d_call: NA
clone_size: NA
cdr3_length: 13
cdr3_aa: CASSPPSGTEAFF
cdr3_nt: TGTGCCAGTAGTCCGCCTTCGGGCACTGAAGCTTTCTTT

j_call: TRBJ1-2
v_call: TRBV2
d_call: NA
clone_size: NA
cdr3_length: 13
cdr3_aa: CASSNQGQGGYTF
cdr3_nt: TGTGCCAGCAGTAATCAGGGGCAAGGTGGCTACACCTTC

j_call: TRBJ1-5
v_call: TRBV5-6
d_call: NA
clone_size: NA
cdr3_length: 17
cdr3_aa: CASSLFTAGYINQPQHF
cdr3_nt: TGTGCCAGCAGCTTGTTCACGGCGGGATATATCAATCAGCCCCAGCATTTT

j_call: TRBJ1-5
v_call: TRBV19
d_call: NA
clone_size: NA
cdr3_length: 16
cdr3_aa: CASSIITLISNQPQHF
cdr3_nt: TGTGCCAGTAGTATCATCACACTAATTAGCAATCAGCCCCAGCATTTT

j_call: TRBJ1-1
v_call: TRBV10-1
d_call: NA
clone_size: NA
cdr3_length: 14
cdr3_aa: CASNPTRLNTEAFF
cdr3_nt: TGCGCCAGCAATCCGACACGGTTGAACACTGAAGCTTTCTTT

j_call: TRBJ2-2
v_call: TRBV9
d_call: TRBD2
clone_size: NA
cdr3_length: 21
cdr3_aa: CASSVAGSGGTENINTGELFF
cdr3_nt: TGTGCCAGCAGCGTAGCAGGTAGCGGGGGGACCGAGAATATAAACACCGGGGAGCTGTTTTTT

j_call: TRBJ2-3
v_call: TRBV3-1/TRBV3-2
d_call: NA
clone_size: NA
cdr3_length: 11
cdr3_aa: CASGSLGTQYF
cdr3_nt: TGTGCCAGCGGTAGCTTGGGTACGCAGTATTTT

j_call: TRBJ2-2
v_call: TRBV7-2
d_call: TRBD1
clone_size: NA
cdr3_length: 13
cdr3_aa: CASSRQGTGELFF
cdr3_nt: TGTGCCAGCAGCCGACAGGGGACCGGGGAGCTGTTTTTT

j_call: TRBJ1-1
v_call: TRBV19
d_call: NA
clone_size: NA
cdr3_length: 14
cdr3_aa: CASSISGANTEAFF
cdr3_nt: TGTGCCAGTAGTATCTCAGGGGCGAACACTGAAGCTTTCTTT

j_call: TRBJ1-2
v_call: TRBV9
d_call: NA
clone_size: NA
cdr3_length: 14
cdr3_aa: CASSVETGIYGYTF
cdr3_nt: TGTGCCAGCAGCGTAGAAACAGGGATCTATGGCTACACCTTC

j_call: TRBJ2-3
v_call: TRBV3-1/TRBV3-2
d_call: NA
clone_size: once
cdr3_length: 15
cdr3_aa: CASSLRLSATNTQYF
cdr3_nt: TGTGCCAGCAGCCTCCGACTGTCAGCCACGAATACGCAGTATTTT

j_call: TRBJ1-2
v_call: TRBV10-3
d_call: NA
clone_size: NA
cdr3_length: 14
cdr3_aa: CAISEYREGYGYTF
cdr3_nt: TGTGCCATCAGTGAGTACAGGGAGGGCTATGGCTACACCTTC

j_call: TRBJ2-7
v_call: TRBV13
d_call: TRBD1
clone_size: NA
cdr3_length: 14
cdr3_aa: CASSSGTGIDEQYF
cdr3_nt: TGTGCCAGCAGCTCCGGGACAGGGATAGACGAGCAGTACTTC

j_call: TRBJ2-5
v_call: TRBV5-4
d_call: TRBD1
clone_size: NA
cdr3_length: 15
cdr3_aa: CASSLAGTGGETQYF
cdr3_nt: TGTGCCAGCAGCTTGGCCGGGACAGGGGGTGAGACCCAGTACTTC

j_call: TRBJ2-7
v_call: TRBV27
d_call: TRBD2
clone_size: NA
cdr3_length: 16
cdr3_aa: CASSSFPSGGLYEQYF
cdr3_nt: TGTGCCAGCAGTTCTTTCCCTAGCGGGGGGTTGTACGAGCAGTACTTC

j_call: TRBJ1-1
v_call: TRBV6-5
d_call: NA
clone_size: few
cdr3_length: 15
cdr3_aa: CASRKREGRNTEAFF
cdr3_nt: TGTGCCAGCAGGAAGAGGGAGGGGAGGAACACTGAAGCTTTCTTT

j_call: TRBJ2-7
v_call: TRBV3-1/TRBV3-2
d_call: TRBD2
clone_size: NA
cdr3_length: 14
cdr3_aa: CASSPGTSAYEQYF
cdr3_nt: TGTGCCAGCAGCCCAGGGACTAGCGCGTACGAGCAGTACTTC

j_call: TRBJ2-2
v_call: TRBV9
d_call: NA
clone_size: NA
cdr3_length: 18
cdr3_aa: CASSVDLVGLSNTGELFF
cdr3_nt: TGTGCCAGCAGCGTAGACTTGGTGGGACTCTCGAACACCGGGGAGCTGTTTTTT

j_call: TRBJ2-7
v_call: TRBV4-1
d_call: NA
clone_size: NA
cdr3_length: 15
cdr3_aa: CASSQGGLYSYEQYF
cdr3_nt: TGCGCCAGCAGCCAGGGGGGGCTTTACTCCTACGAGCAGTACTTC

j_call: TRBJ1-1
v_call: TRBV5-1
d_call: NA
clone_size: NA
cdr3_length: 14
cdr3_aa: CASSLGGQNTEAFF
cdr3_nt: TGCGCCAGCAGCTTGGGCGGGCAGAACACTGAAGCTTTCTTT

j_call: TRBJ1-1
v_call: TRBV2
d_call: NA
clone_size: NA
cdr3_length: 14
cdr3_aa: CASRSTVRYAEAFF
cdr3_nt: TGTGCCAGCAGGTCGACAGTGAGGTACGCTGAAGCTTTCTTT

j_call: TRBJ1-2
v_call: TRBV5-1
d_call: TRBD1
clone_size: NA
cdr3_length: 15
cdr3_aa: CASSSTGTDDYGYTF
cdr3_nt: TGCGCCAGCAGCTCCACGGGGACAGACGACTATGGCTACACCTTC

j_call: TRBJ1-6
v_call: TRBV7-2
d_call: NA
clone_size: once
cdr3_length: 15
cdr3_aa: CASSLAGWGGAPLHF
cdr3_nt: TGTGCCAGCAGCTTAGCCGGGTGGGGAGGGGCACCCCTCCACTTT

j_call: TRBJ1-6
v_call: TRBV7-3
d_call: TRBD1
clone_size: NA
cdr3_length: 14
cdr3_aa: CASSATGSNSPLHF
cdr3_nt: TGTGCCAGCAGCGCGACAGGGTCTAATTCACCCCTCCACTTT

j_call: TRBJ2-3
v_call: TRBV4-2
d_call: TRBD2
clone_size: NA
cdr3_length: 16
cdr3_aa: CASSQTSGRRGDTQYF
cdr3_nt: TGTGCCAGCAGCCAAACTAGCGGACGCCGTGGCGATACGCAGTATTTT

j_call: TRBJ2-2
v_call: TRBV4-3
d_call: NA
clone_size: NA
cdr3_length: 16
cdr3_aa: CASSQSPTGNTGELFF
cdr3_nt: TGCGCCAGCAGCCAATCGCCAACAGGGAACACCGGGGAGCTGTTTTTT

j_call: TRBJ1-2
v_call: TRBV4-3
d_call: NA
clone_size: few
cdr3_length: 14
cdr3_aa: CASSQEQFRYGYTF
cdr3_nt: TGCGCCAGCAGCCAAGAACAGTTCCGCTATGGCTACACCTTC

j_call: TRBJ2-1
v_call: TRBV7-3
d_call: TRBD2
clone_size: NA
cdr3_length: 14
cdr3_aa: CASSSGGPYNEQFF
cdr3_nt: TGTGCCAGCAGCTCGGGGGGACCGTACAATGAGCAGTTCTTC

j_call: TRBJ1-6
v_call: TRBV3-1/TRBV3-2
d_call: NA
clone_size: few
cdr3_length: 13
cdr3_aa: CASSLQANSPLHF
cdr3_nt: TGTGCCAGCAGCCTTCAGGCAAATTCACCCCTCCACTTT

j_call: TRBJ2-2
v_call: TRBV18
d_call: TRBD1
clone_size: once
cdr3_length: 16
cdr3_aa: CASSPVQGRFTGELFF
cdr3_nt: TGTGCCAGCTCACCGGTACAGGGGAGATTCACCGGGGAGCTGTTTTTT

j_call: TRBJ1-6
v_call: TRBV28
d_call: TRBD1
clone_size: few
cdr3_length: 16
cdr3_aa: CASSPGGNAYNSPLHF
cdr3_nt: TGTGCCAGCAGTCCAGGGGGCAACGCTTATAATTCACCCCTCCACTTT

j_call: TRBJ2-3
v_call: TRBV5-8
d_call: NA
clone_size: NA
cdr3_length: 17
cdr3_aa: CASSLLMLSPARDTQYF
cdr3_nt: TGTGCCAGCAGCTTGTTAATGTTAAGCCCCGCGCGAGATACGCAGTATTTT

j_call: TRBJ2-7
v_call: TRBV3-1/TRBV3-2
d_call: NA
clone_size: NA
cdr3_length: 14
cdr3_aa: CASSQSWTDREQYF
cdr3_nt: TGTGCCAGCAGCCAATCTTGGACAGACAGGGAGCAGTACTTC

j_call: TRBJ2-5
v_call: TRBV7-9
d_call: TRBD2
clone_size: NA
cdr3_length: 15
cdr3_aa: CASRKREGSQETQYF
cdr3_nt: TGTGCCAGCCGAAAACGGGAGGGGAGCCAAGAGACCCAGTACTTC

j_call: TRBJ2-7
v_call: TRBV7-2
d_call: TRBD2
clone_size: NA
cdr3_length: 14
cdr3_aa: CASSPAGGPDEQYF
cdr3_nt: TGTGCCAGCAGCCCGGCGGGGGGGCCGGACGAGCAGTACTTC

j_call: TRBJ2-7
v_call: TRBV4-3
d_call: NA
clone_size: NA
cdr3_length: 15
cdr3_aa: CASSQGTSPQDEQYF
cdr3_nt: TGCGCCAGCAGCCAAGGAACCTCCCCGCAGGATGAGCAGTACTTC

j_call: TRBJ1-1
v_call: TRBV4-3
d_call: TRBD1
clone_size: NA
cdr3_length: 14
cdr3_aa: CASSQGQGDTEAFF
cdr3_nt: TGCGCCAGCAGCCAAGGCCAGGGGGACACTGAAGCTTTCTTT

j_call: TRBJ1-6
v_call: TRBV25-1
d_call: NA
clone_size: NA
cdr3_length: 13
cdr3_aa: CASSNNPEAPLHF
cdr3_nt: TGTGCCAGCAGTAATAATCCGGAAGCGCCCCTCCACTTT

j_call: TRBJ1-6
v_call: TRBV6-6
d_call: TRBD1
clone_size: once
cdr3_length: 15
cdr3_aa: CASSHVRQGNSPLHF
cdr3_nt: TGTGCCAGCAGCCATGTCCGACAGGGGAATTCACCCCTCCACTTT

j_call: TRBJ2-3
v_call: TRBV24-1
d_call: TRBD2
clone_size: NA
cdr3_length: 15
cdr3_aa: CATSLRGNSTDTQYF
cdr3_nt: TGTGCCACCAGTTTGCGGGGGAATAGCACAGATACGCAGTATTTT

j_call: TRBJ2-1
v_call: TRBV6-5
d_call: TRBD1
clone_size: NA
cdr3_length: 14
cdr3_aa: CASWTGPMVNEQFF
cdr3_nt: TGTGCCAGCTGGACAGGGCCTATGGTCAATGAGCAGTTCTTC

j_call: TRBJ1-4
v_call: TRBV7-9
d_call: NA
clone_size: NA
cdr3_length: 16
cdr3_aa: CASSLKRGIGNEKLFF
cdr3_nt: TGTGCCAGCAGCTTGAAGCGGGGCATCGGTAATGAAAAACTGTTTTTT

j_call: TRBJ1-4
v_call: TRBV2
d_call: NA
clone_size: NA
cdr3_length: 18
cdr3_aa: CASSEARRAGATNEKLFF
cdr3_nt: TGTGCCAGCAGTGAAGCGAGGAGGGCGGGGGCAACTAATGAAAAACTGTTTTTT

j_call: TRBJ2-5
v_call: TRBV1
d_call: NA
clone_size: NA
cdr3_length: 15
cdr3_aa: CTSRPLAGGRETQYF
cdr3_nt: TGCACCAGCAGACCACTAGCGGGGGGGCGGGAGACCCAGTACTTC

j_call: TRBJ1-2
v_call: TRBV19
d_call: TRBD1
clone_size: NA
cdr3_length: 14
cdr3_aa: CASSIQGDDSGYTF
cdr3_nt: TGTGCCAGTAGTATTCAGGGGGATGACTCTGGCTACACCTTC

j_call: TRBJ1-4
v_call: TRBV9
d_call: NA
clone_size: NA
cdr3_length: 13
cdr3_aa: CASSAEEGEKLFF
cdr3_nt: TGTGCCAGCAGCGCCGAAGAGGGTGAAAAACTGTTTTTT

j_call: TRBJ2-7
v_call: TRBV25-1
d_call: NA
clone_size: NA
cdr3_length: 11
cdr3_aa: CASSEFNEQYF
cdr3_nt: TGTGCCAGCAGTGAATTTAACGAGCAGTACTTC